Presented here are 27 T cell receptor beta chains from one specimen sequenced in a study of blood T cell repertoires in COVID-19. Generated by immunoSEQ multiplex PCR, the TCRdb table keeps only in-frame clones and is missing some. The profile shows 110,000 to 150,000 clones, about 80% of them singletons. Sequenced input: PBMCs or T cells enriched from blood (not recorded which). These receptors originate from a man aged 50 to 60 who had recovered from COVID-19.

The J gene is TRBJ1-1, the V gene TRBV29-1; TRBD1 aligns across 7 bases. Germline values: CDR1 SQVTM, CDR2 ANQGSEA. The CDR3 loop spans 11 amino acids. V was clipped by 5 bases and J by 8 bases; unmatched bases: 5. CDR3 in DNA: TGCAGCGTTCCGGCAGGGGGGGAAGCTTTCTTT. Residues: CSVPAGGEAFF. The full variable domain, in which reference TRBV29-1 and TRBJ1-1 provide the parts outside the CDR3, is SAVISQKPSRDICQRGTSLTIQCQVDSQVTMMFWYRQQPGQSLTLIATANQGSEATYESGFVIDKFPISRPNLTFSTLTVSNMSPEDSSIYLCSVPAGGEAFFGQGTRLTVV.

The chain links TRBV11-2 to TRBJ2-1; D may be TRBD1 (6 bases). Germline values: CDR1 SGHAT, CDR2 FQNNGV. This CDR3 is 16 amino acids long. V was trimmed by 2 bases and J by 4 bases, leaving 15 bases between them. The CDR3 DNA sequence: TGTGCCAGCAGCTTACAGGGGATCCCGCAATACAATGAGCAGTTCTTC. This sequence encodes CASSLQGIPQYNEQFF.

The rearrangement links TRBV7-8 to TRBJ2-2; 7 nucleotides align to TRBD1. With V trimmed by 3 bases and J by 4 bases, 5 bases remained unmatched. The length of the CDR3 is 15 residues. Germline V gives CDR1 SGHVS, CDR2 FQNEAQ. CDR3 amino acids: CASSFRGSITGELFF. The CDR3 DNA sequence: TGTGCCAGCAGCTTCAGGGGGAGTATCACCGGGGAGCTGTTTTTT.

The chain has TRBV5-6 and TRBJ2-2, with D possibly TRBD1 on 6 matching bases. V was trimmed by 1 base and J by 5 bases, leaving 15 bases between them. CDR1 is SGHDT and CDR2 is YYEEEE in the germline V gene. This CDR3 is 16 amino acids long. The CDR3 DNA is TGTGCCAGCAGCTTGTTTGAGGACAGAGAAACCGGGGAGCTGTTTTTT. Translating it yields CASSLFEDRETGELFF.

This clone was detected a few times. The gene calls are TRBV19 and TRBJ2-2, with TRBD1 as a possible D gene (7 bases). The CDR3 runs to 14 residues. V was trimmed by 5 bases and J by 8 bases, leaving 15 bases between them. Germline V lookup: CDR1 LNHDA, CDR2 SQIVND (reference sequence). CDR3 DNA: TGTGCCAGTAGTCTACAACAGGGGAGGGGGGAGCTGTTTTTT. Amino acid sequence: CASSLQQGRGELFF.

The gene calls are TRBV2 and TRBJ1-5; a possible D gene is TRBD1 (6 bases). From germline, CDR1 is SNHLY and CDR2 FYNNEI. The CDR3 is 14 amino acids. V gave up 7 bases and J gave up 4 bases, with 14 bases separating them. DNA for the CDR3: TGTGCCAGCAATAACAGGGAGGGGAATCAGCCCCAGCATTTT. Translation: CASNNREGNQPQHF.

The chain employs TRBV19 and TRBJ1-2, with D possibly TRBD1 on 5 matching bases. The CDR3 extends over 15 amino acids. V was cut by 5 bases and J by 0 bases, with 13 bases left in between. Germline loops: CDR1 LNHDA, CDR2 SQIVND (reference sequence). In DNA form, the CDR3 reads TGTGCCAGTAGTTTGGGAGGGGTAGCTAACTATGGCTACACCTTC. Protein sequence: CASSLGGVANYGYTF.

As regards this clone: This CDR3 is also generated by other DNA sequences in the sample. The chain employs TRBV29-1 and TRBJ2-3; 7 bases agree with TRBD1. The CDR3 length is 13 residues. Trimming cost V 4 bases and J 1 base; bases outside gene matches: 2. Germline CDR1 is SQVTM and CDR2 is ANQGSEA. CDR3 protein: CSVVTGGTDTQYF. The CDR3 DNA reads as TGCAGCGTTGTAACAGGGGGCACAGATACGCAGTATTTT.

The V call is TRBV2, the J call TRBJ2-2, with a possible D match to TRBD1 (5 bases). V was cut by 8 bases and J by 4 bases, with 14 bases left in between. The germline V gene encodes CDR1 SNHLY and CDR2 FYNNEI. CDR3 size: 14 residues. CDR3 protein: CASSGQGPTGELFF. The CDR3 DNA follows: TGTGCCAGCTCTGGGCAGGGCCCCACCGGGGAGCTGTTTTTT.

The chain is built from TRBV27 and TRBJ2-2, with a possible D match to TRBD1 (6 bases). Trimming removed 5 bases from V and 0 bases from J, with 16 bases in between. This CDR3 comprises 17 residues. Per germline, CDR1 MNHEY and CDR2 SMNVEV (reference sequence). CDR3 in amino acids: CASSPRPGQANTGELFF. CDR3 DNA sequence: TGTGCCAGCAGTCCCCGACCGGGACAAGCGAACACCGGGGAGCTGTTTTTT.

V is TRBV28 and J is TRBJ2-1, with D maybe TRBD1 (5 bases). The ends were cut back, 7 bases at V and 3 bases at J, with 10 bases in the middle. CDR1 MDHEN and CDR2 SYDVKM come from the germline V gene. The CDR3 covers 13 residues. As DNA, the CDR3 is TGTGCCAGCAAAACGACAGACTACAATGAGCAGTTCTTC. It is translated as CASKTTDYNEQFF.

CDR3 sequence reads: CASSLAAGQGFTDTQYF. The CDR3 DNA reads TGTGCCAGCAGCTTAGCAGCAGGGCAGGGATTCACAGATACGCAGTATTTT. The V call is TRBV7-8, the J call TRBJ2-3, with D tentatively TRBD1 (5 bases). V lost 0 bases, J lost 2 bases, and 15 bases lay in between. The CDR3 spans 17 residues. The germline gives CDR1 SGHVS, CDR2 FQNEAQ.

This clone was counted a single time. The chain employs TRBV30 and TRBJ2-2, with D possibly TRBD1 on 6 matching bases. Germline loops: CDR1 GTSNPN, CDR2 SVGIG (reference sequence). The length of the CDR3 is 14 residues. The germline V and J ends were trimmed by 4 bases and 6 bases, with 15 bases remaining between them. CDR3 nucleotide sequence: TGTGCCTGGACTAGGGGTGAGGGGGCCGGGGAGCTGTTTTTT. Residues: CAWTRGEGAGELFF.

This CDR3 is CASRGGVDYGYTF. CDR3 DNA: TGTGCCAGCAGGGGGGGAGTCGACTATGGCTACACCTTC. This chain links TRBV9 with TRBJ1-2; D might be TRBD1 (5 bases). V was shortened by 5 bases and J by 3 bases, with 11 bases between the two germline ends. Germline V gene sequence: CDR1 SGDLS, CDR2 YYNGEE. This CDR3 spans 13 amino acids.

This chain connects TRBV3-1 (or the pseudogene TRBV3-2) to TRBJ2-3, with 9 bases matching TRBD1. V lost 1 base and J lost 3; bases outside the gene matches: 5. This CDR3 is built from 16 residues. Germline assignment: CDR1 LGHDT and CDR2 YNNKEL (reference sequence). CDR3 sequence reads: CASSQVYRGRTDTQYF. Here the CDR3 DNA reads TGTGCCAGCAGCCAAGTATACAGGGGGCGTACAGATACGCAGTATTTT.

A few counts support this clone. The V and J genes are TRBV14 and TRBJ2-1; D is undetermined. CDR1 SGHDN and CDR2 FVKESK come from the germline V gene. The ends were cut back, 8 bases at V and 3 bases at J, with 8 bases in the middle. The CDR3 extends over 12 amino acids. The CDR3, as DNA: TGTGCCAGCGGCCCCAACTACAATGAGCAGTTCTTC. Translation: CASGPNYNEQFF. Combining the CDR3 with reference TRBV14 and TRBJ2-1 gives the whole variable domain EAGVTQFPSHSVIEKGQTVTLRCDPISGHDNLYWYRRVMGKEIKFLLHFVKESKQDESGMPNNRFLAERTGGTYSTLKVQPAELEDSGVYFCASGPNYNEQFFGPGTRLTVL.

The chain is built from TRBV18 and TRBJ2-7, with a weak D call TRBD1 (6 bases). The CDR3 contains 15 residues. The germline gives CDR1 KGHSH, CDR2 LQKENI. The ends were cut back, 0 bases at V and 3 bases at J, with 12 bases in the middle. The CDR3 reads CASSPPAGADYEQYF. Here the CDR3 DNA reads TGTGCCAGCTCACCACCGGCAGGGGCGGACTACGAGCAGTACTTC.

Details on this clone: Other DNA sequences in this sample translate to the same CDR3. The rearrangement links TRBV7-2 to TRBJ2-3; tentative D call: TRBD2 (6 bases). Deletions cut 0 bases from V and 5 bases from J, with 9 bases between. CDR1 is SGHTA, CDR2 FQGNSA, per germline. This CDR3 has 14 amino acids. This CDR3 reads CASSLAGGVDTQYF. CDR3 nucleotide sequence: TGTGCCAGCAGCTTAGCGGGGGGTGTAGATACGCAGTATTTT.

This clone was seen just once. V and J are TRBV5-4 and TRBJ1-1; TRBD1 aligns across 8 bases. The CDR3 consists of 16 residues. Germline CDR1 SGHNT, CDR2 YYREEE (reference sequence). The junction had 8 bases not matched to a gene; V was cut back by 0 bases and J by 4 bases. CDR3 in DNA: TGTGCCAGCAGCTTGGGGACAGGGAGTACGAGCACTGAAGCTTTCTTT. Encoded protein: CASSLGTGSTSTEAFF.

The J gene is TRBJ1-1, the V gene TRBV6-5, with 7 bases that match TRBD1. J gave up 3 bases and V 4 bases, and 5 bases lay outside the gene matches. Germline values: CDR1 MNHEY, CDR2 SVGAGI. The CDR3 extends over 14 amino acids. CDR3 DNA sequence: TGTGCCAGCAGTTTAAAGGGGGCTGACACTGAAGCTTTCTTT. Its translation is CASSLKGADTEAFF.

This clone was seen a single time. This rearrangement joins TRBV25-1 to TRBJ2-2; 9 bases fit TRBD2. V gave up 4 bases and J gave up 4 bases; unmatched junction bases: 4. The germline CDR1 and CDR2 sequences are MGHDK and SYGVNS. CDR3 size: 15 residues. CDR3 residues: CASSVGAGGTGELFF. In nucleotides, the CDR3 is TGTGCCAGCAGTGTTGGAGCGGGGGGCACCGGGGAGCTGTTTTTT.

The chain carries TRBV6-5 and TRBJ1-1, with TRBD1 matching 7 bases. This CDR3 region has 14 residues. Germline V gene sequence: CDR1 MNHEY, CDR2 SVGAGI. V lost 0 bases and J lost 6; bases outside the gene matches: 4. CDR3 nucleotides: TGTGCCAGCAGTTACTCAGGACAGGCCGCTGAAGCTTTCTTT. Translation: CASSYSGQAAEAFF.

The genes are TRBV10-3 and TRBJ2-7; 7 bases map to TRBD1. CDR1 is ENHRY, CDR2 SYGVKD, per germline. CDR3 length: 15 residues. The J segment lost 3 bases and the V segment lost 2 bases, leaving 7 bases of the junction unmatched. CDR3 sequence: CAISEPRQGDYEQYF. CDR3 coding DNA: TGTGCCATCAGTGAGCCCCGACAGGGAGACTACGAGCAGTACTTC.

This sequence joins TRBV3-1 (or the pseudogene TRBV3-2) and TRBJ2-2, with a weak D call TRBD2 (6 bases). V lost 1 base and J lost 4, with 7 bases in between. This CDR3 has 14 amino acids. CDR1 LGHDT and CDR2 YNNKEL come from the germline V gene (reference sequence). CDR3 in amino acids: CASSQAGVTGELFF. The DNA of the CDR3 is TGTGCCAGCAGCCAAGCGGGGGTCACCGGGGAGCTGTTTTTT.

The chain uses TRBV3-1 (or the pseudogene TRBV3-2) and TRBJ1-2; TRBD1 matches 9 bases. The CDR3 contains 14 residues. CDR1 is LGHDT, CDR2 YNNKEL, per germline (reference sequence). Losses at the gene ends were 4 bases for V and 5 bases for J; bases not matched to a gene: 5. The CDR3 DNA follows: TGTGCCAGCAGCCTATGGACAGGGGAATATGGCTACACCTTC. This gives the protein CASSLWTGEYGYTF.

The CDR3 nucleotides are TGTGCCAGCAGCTTAGAAGAGGGGGCGATTGGTGAAAAACTGTTTTTT. Its protein is CASSLEEGAIGEKLFF. V usage is TRBV7-9 and J usage is TRBJ1-4; 7 bases fit TRBD1. V shed 1 base, J shed 7 bases, and the junction held 9 bases outside the gene matches. This CDR3 comprises 16 residues. Germline assignment: CDR1 SEHNR and CDR2 FQNEAQ (reference sequence).

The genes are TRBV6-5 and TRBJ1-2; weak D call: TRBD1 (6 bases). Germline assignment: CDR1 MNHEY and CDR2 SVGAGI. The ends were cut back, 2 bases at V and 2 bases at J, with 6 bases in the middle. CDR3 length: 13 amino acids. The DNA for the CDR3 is TGTGCCAGCAGTTACGGGGGCAACTATGGCTACACCTTC. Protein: CASSYGGNYGYTF.